This T cell receptor (beta chain) was identified during a study of T-cell memory formation after mild COVID-19. About the study: Clusters of TCRs were largely donor specific.

The germline CDR1 and CDR2 sequences are SEHNR and FQNEAQ (reference sequence). The CDR3 length is 15 residues. Deletions cut 3 bases from V and 6 bases from J, with 15 bases between. There are a few counts of this clonotype. Its antigen remains unknown. TCRdb re-analysed the 5' RACE reads in MiXCR, keeping a single row per CDR3 protein. The table has tens of thousands of distinct CDR3 sequences, approximately 15% seen once. General study findings and limits: Contracting clones from day 15 to 85 had balanced CD4/CD8; later expanders favoured CD4+. Proof of SARS-CoV-2 specificity was absent for the second-wave clones that crested on day 37.

This clonotype originated in a man aged 18 to 29 who had mild COVID-19 (a few samples of this study predate the infection). Cell type and time point are not known. The sample taken for sequencing was PBMCs or a T cell subset sorted from them (not recorded which). The chain links TRBV7-9 to TRBJ2-1, with D perhaps TRBD1 (5 bases). The CDR3 region is CASSFIALRANEQFF. CDR3 DNA sequence: TGTGCCAGCAGCTTTATCGCACTCAGGGCCAATGAGCAGTTCTTC.